This TCR beta chain was recovered during a study of blood T cell repertoires in COVID-19. Study overall: The origin of the acute and convalescent COVID-19 samples was the United States, Italy and Spain. PBMCs, B-cell-depleted T cells, or T cells provided the cDNA or gDNA that made up the material.

TCRdb's copy holds only in-frame clones and misses some; the assay was immunoSEQ multiplex PCR. The data contain 180,000 or so clones, approximately 83% of them singletons. The length of the CDR3 is 15 residues. V was cut by 4 bases and J by 4 bases, with 16 bases left in between. The germline V gene encodes CDR1 SGHDN and CDR2 FVKESK. Residents of about 25 US areas, aged roughly 18 to 89 years, made up the participants. Before being deemed recovered, Cohort 3 donors had two negative PCRs, clearance, or symptom resolution. This TCR came from a woman aged 55-69 years who had recovered from COVID-19. Sequenced: PBMCs or T cells enriched from blood (not recorded which). This chain connects TRBV14 to TRBJ1-1; D is unclear. The CDR3 reads CASSPARQGGTEAFF. In nucleotides, the CDR3 is TGTGCCAGCAGCCCGGCCCGCCAAGGAGGCACTGAAGCTTTCTTT. The full variable domain, completed using reference TRBV14 and TRBJ1-1, is EAGVTQFPSHSVIEKGQTVTLRCDPISGHDNLYWYRRVMGKEIKFLLHFVKESKQDESGMPNNRFLAERTGGTYSTLKVQPAELEDSGVYFCASSPARQGGTEAFFGQGTRLTVV.